Following are 7 T cell receptor beta chains from one sample sequenced in a study of CD8+ T cells in alopecia areata. The treatment was: oral pan-JAK inhibitor, 5-10 mg twice daily. In each case, RNA was isolated and then reverse transcribed into cDNA as the sequencing template. The method was immunoSEQ multiplex PCR; TCRdb's version includes in-frame clones alone and lacks a portion of them. The table has about 200,000 clones, roughly 60% seen once. This material consisted of CD4+ T cells sorted from blood, taken between weeks 47 and 50, from a patient treated with tofacitinib. These receptors originate from a human donor with alopecia areata.

This clone appeared a single time. The chain links TRBV5-6 to TRBJ1-1; D not certain. Germline loops: CDR1 SGHDT, CDR2 YYEEEE. The ends were cut back, 2 bases at V and 7 bases at J, with 15 bases in the middle. The CDR3 runs to 14 residues. In DNA, the CDR3 is TGTGCCAGCAGCTTACGAGACACCGGCGGTGAAGCTTTCTTT. This codes for CASSLRDTGGEAFF.

The rearrangement uses TRBV19 and TRBJ2-6, with TRBD1 as a possible D gene (5 bases). The CDR3 runs 16 residues. Germline CDR1 reads LNHDA; CDR2 reads SQIVND (reference sequence). The V end was cut by 3 bases, the J end by 4 bases, with 13 bases between. CDR3: CASSIGATTGANVLTF. CDR3 DNA sequence: TGTGCCAGTAGTATTGGGGCGACGACCGGGGCCAACGTCCTGACTTTC.

The gene calls are TRBV29-1 and TRBJ1-1; 7 bases are shared with TRBD1. The CDR3 loop spans 14 amino acids. Per the germline V gene, CDR1 is SQVTM and CDR2 is ANQGSEA. Trimming cost V 3 bases and J 3 bases; bases outside gene matches: 7. CDR3 region: CSVDGGGMDTEAFF. As DNA, the CDR3 is TGCAGCGTTGATGGAGGGGGCATGGACACTGAAGCTTTCTTT.

The CDR3 coding sequence is TGTGCCAGCTCAGCATACACCGGGGCCAACGTCCTGACTTTC. This sequence encodes CASSAYTGANVLTF. The rearrangement uses TRBV18 and TRBJ2-6, with D hard to call. This CDR3 has 14 residues. The germline gives CDR1 KGHSH, CDR2 LQKENI. Trimming removed 5 bases at V and 4 bases at J, with 9 bases between.

This rearrangement joins TRBV19 to TRBJ1-1; the match to TRBD1 covers 9 bases. The CDR3 runs to 16 residues. V lost 5 bases and J lost 2; bases outside the gene matches: 9. Per the germline V gene, CDR1 is LNHDA and CDR2 is SQIVND (reference sequence). CDR3 DNA sequence: TGTGCCAGTAGTCCAGGACAGGGGAGGACTAACACTGAAGCTTTCTTT. It translates to CASSPGQGRTNTEAFF.

This chain connects TRBV10-3 to TRBJ2-7; tentatively, D is TRBD1 (5 bases). Germline-derived CDR1 and CDR2 are ENHRY and SYGVKD. Trimming removed 7 bases at V and 3 bases at J, with 19 bases between. The CDR3 extends over 15 amino acids. CDR3 nucleotides: TGTGCCATCACCGAAGGGGCTACCGCCAACTACGAGCAGTACTTC. Translating gives CAITEGATANYEQYF.

This clone was detected a few times. The chain has TRBV18 and TRBJ2-1; a weak D match, TRBD1 (5 bases). Germline CDR1 and CDR2: KGHSH and LQKENI. This CDR3 is 13 amino acids long. V gave up 5 bases and J gave up 8 bases, with 13 bases separating them. In nucleotides, the CDR3 is TGTGCCAGCTCAAACTGGACATACCATGAGCAGTTCTTC. Encoded protein: CASSNWTYHEQFF.